These T cell receptor beta chains were read from a single sample in a study of T cell responses to AZD1222 COVID-19 vaccine. Libraries were prepared by immunoSEQ multiplex PCR; TCRdb keeps only in-frame clonotypes and omits some of them. The sample consists of 130,000 to 150,000 clones, roughly 90% of them appearing once. Sequenced here: peripheral blood, sampled on day 0 of AZD1222 vaccination. The receptors were gathered from an adult in good health. Both conserved end residues are part of each CDR3. D genes are given only for firm matches. Size values are once, few and many counts, or a class for expanded clones, and some rows have none.

cdr3_length	d_call	clone_size	j_call	v_call	cdr3_aa	cdr3_nt
12	-	once	TRBJ2-1	TRBV4-1	CASSQPTREQFF	TGCGCCAGCAGCCAACCAACCAGGGAGCAGTTCTTC
18	TRBD1	once	TRBJ1-3	TRBV6-1	CASSEGDRHLRSGNTIYF	TGTGCCAGCAGTGAGGGGGACAGACACCTGCGCTCTGGAAACACCATATATTTT
14	-	-	TRBJ1-3	TRBV4-3	CASSQVPGRNTIYF	TGCGCCAGCAGCCAAGTCCCAGGGAGGAACACCATATATTTT
12	-	-	TRBJ2-3	TRBV10-2	CASRSQADTQYF	TGCGCCAGCAGGTCTCAAGCAGATACGCAGTATTTT
15	-	-	TRBJ2-1	TRBV5-4	CASSQGHTTPVEQFF	TGTGCCAGCAGCCAAGGGCATACGACCCCTGTTGAGCAGTTCTTC
12	-	-	TRBJ1-5	TRBV7-2	CASSLDNQPQHF	TGTGCCAGCAGCTTAGACAATCAGCCCCAGCATTTT
14	-	-	TRBJ2-7	TRBV5-1	CASSPTPPSHEQYF	TGCGCCAGCAGCCCGACCCCACCTTCCCACGAGCAGTACTTC
14	-	-	TRBJ1-1	TRBV4-1	CASSQLFGPPEAFF	TGCGCCAGCAGCCAGCTTTTTGGTCCGCCTGAAGCTTTCTTT
13	-	-	TRBJ1-5	TRBV5-6	CASSPPGGQPQHF	TGTGCCAGCTCCCCACCCGGGGGCCAGCCCCAGCATTTT
14	-	-	TRBJ1-3	TRBV7-9	CASSPWLSGNTIYF	TGTGCCAGCAGCCCCTGGTTATCCGGAAACACCATATATTTT
19	-	-	TRBJ1-6	TRBV5-6	CASSADGPNRFGYNSPLHF	TGTGCCAGCAGCGCTGACGGGCCCAATCGATTCGGGTATAATTCACCCCTCCACTTT
17	TRBD2	-	TRBJ2-3	TRBV29-1	CSVEGGLAGGQTDTQYF	TGCAGCGTTGAAGGGGGACTAGCGGGAGGGCAGACAGATACGCAGTATTTT
15	-	-	TRBJ2-2	TRBV5-8	CASSLDRANTGELFF	TGTGCCAGCAGCTTGGACAGGGCAAACACCGGGGAGCTGTTTTTT
13	-	-	TRBJ1-2	TRBV7-3	CASSLTGDYGYTF	TGTGCCAGCAGCTTAACCGGAGACTATGGCTACACCTTC
16	TRBD2	once	TRBJ2-7	TRBV6-5	CASSSLASGSSYEQYF	TGTGCCAGCAGTTCCCTCGCTAGCGGTAGCTCCTACGAGCAGTACTTC
16	-	-	TRBJ1-1	TRBV18	CASSPPNGGRNTEAFF	TGTGCCAGCTCACCGCCGAACGGGGGCAGGAACACTGAAGCTTTCTTT
15	-	-	TRBJ2-7	TRBV11-2	CASSLSRGQTSAQYF	TGTGCCAGCAGCTTGAGTAGAGGACAGACGTCAGCGCAGTACTTC
12	-	-	TRBJ1-2	TRBV30	CAWGYTDYGYTF	TGTGCCTGGGGTTACACCGACTATGGCTACACCTTC
15	-	-	TRBJ2-4	TRBV3-1/TRBV3-2	CASSQSLASKNIQYF	TGTGCCAGCAGCCAATCACTAGCTTCCAAAAACATTCAGTACTTC
15	-	-	TRBJ2-3	TRBV11-3	CASSLDETYRDTQYF	TGTGCCAGCAGCTTAGATGAGACCTATAGAGATACGCAGTATTTT
14	-	-	TRBJ1-3	TRBV9	CASSVLKEGNTIYF	TGTGCCAGCAGCGTACTCAAGGAGGGAAACACCATATATTTT
13	-	-	TRBJ2-7	TRBV12-3/TRBV12-4	CASTADLSYEQYF	TGTGCCTCGACGGCGGACCTATCCTACGAGCAGTACTTC
13	-	-	TRBJ1-4	TRBV12-3/TRBV12-4	CASSFPDRGKLFF	TGTGCCAGCAGTTTCCCGGACAGAGGGAAACTGTTTTTT
12	-	-	TRBJ1-1	TRBV28	CASSSLINRAFF	TGTGCCAGCAGTTCCCTTATTAACCGGGCTTTCTTT
11	-	once	TRBJ2-7	TRBV6-5	CASGGFYEQYF	TGTGCCAGCGGGGGCTTCTACGAGCAGTACTTC
14	TRBD2	-	TRBJ2-1	TRBV6-4	CASHPSGKSNEQFF	TGTGCCAGCCACCCTAGCGGGAAGAGCAATGAGCAGTTCTTC
16	-	-	TRBJ2-3	TRBV27	CASSTHTRGGTDTQYF	TGTGCCAGCAGTACCCACACTAGAGGCGGCACAGATACGCAGTATTTT
11	-	-	TRBJ2-1	TRBV19	CASSIGWEQFF	TGTGCCAGTAGTATAGGTTGGGAGCAGTTCTTC
14	TRBD1	-	TRBJ1-2	TRBV19	CASSLDRGAYGYTF	TGTGCCAGTAGCCTCGACAGGGGCGCCTATGGCTACACCTTC
18	-	-	TRBJ2-2	TRBV19	CASSIDRWAGPSSGELFF	TGTGCCAGTAGTATAGATAGATGGGCAGGGCCTTCATCCGGGGAGCTGTTTTTT
14	TRBD1	-	TRBJ2-7	TRBV30	CAWSFDLQGREQYF	TGTGCCTGGAGTTTCGACCTACAGGGGCGCGAGCAGTACTTC
13	TRBD1	-	TRBJ2-7	TRBV27	CASSLGTVYEQYF	TGTGCCAGCAGTTTAGGGACAGTATACGAGCAGTACTTC
15	TRBD1	-	TRBJ2-1	TRBV12-5	CASGRDRRSSDEQFF	TGTGCTAGTGGCAGGGACAGGAGGTCGTCCGATGAGCAGTTCTTC
14	TRBD1	few	TRBJ1-5	TRBV30	CAWSQDRGRQPQHF	TGTGCCTGGAGCCAAGACAGGGGAAGGCAGCCCCAGCATTTT
15	-	-	TRBJ1-1	TRBV30	CAWSVRPRGNTEAFF	TGTGCCTGGAGTGTACGTCCAAGGGGGAACACTGAAGCTTTCTTT
13	-	-	TRBJ1-5	TRBV6-1	CASSEAWKQPQHF	TGTGCCAGCAGTGAAGCTTGGAAACAGCCCCAGCATTTT
12	TRBD2	-	TRBJ2-7	TRBV5-5	CASASGTYEQYF	TGTGCCAGCGCTAGCGGAACCTACGAGCAGTACTTC
16	TRBD1	-	TRBJ1-1	TRBV6-2/TRBV6-3	CASSYLGSGTGPLAFF	TGTGCCAGCAGTTATCTTGGGTCCGGGACAGGACCCTTAGCTTTCTTT
15	-	-	TRBJ2-3	TRBV7-3	CASSLTDVVQDTQYF	TGTGCCAGCAGCTTAACTGACGTGGTTCAGGATACGCAGTATTTT
15	-	-	TRBJ2-2	TRBV19	CASSIQTGNTGELFF	TGTGCCAGTAGTATTCAGACAGGGAACACCGGGGAGCTGTTTTTT